One TCR beta chain is described in this entry. Its antigen is not identified. Specified time point: after neoadjuvant nivolumab, at surgical resection. No culture or expansion preceded analysis of these blood cells. These data are taken from a study of neoadjuvant anti-PD-1 for oral cavity cancer. Study overall: Around day 43, patients without progression received a fourth nivolumab dose before surgery. Study outcomes and limitations: Pretreatment Treg/Th17 ratio correlated inversely with post-treatment tumor clonality. TCR analyses covered only a few patients per response group.

Germline V gene lookup returns CDR1 MNHEY and CDR2 SVGAGI. The CDR3 extends over 11 amino acids. The V end was cut by 2 bases, the J end by 8 bases, with 5 bases between. The method was immunoSEQ multiplex PCR; TCRdb's version includes in-frame clones alone and lacks a portion of them. The repertoire holds around 70,000 clones, with 85% as singletons. This chain links TRBV6-5 with TRBJ2-3; D gene ambiguous. The material was PBMCs, obtained after nivolumab (anti-PD-1) treatment. This sequence was found in a person between 35 and 79 years old with oral cavity squamous cell carcinoma. The CDR3 is CASSYVGTQYF. The DNA for the CDR3 is TGTGCCAGCAGTTACGTGGGTACGCAGTATTTT.